These 20 T cell receptor beta chains were all obtained from the same sample, sequenced in a study of PD-1 blockade in classical Hodgkin lymphoma. Profiled with immunoSEQ multiplex PCR; TCRdb holds only in-frame clones, not every one. This sample has about 96,000 clones; 85% to 95% occur once, and the top ten carry roughly 2%. Indicated time point: cycle 4 day 1 (C4D1), after around six weeks of nivolumab. Every patient experienced relapse after autologous stem cell transplantation, and brentuximab vedotin exposure varied. Source: peripheral blood mononuclear cells (PBMCs), taken before the fourth cycle of nivolumab. The receptors stem from a human donor with classical Hodgkin lymphoma.

The chain combines TRBV6-1 with TRBJ1-2; TRBD1 agrees at 7 bases. Trimming at V came to 7 bases and at J to 4 bases, leaving 9 bases not matched to a gene. The germline CDR1 and CDR2 sequences are MNHNS and SASEGT. The CDR3 length is 14 residues. CDR3 in DNA: TGTGCCAGCATTTACCAGGGGGGGACCTATGGCTACACCTTC. This sequence encodes CASIYQGGTYGYTF.

This chain joins TRBV10-3 and TRBJ2-1; TRBD2 matches at 12 bases. V dropped 6 bases and J dropped 7; count of bases not matched to a gene: 7. The CDR3 runs to 15 residues. CDR1 and CDR2 from the germline V gene are ENHRY and SYGVKD. The CDR3 region is CAIRILAGGKNEQFF. The CDR3 DNA is TGTGCCATCAGGATTCTAGCGGGAGGGAAGAATGAGCAGTTCTTC.

The chain recombines TRBV28 with TRBJ2-1, with 14 bases fitting TRBD2. V was clipped by 6 bases and J by 1 base; unmatched bases: 11. CDR3 length: 19 amino acids. CDR1 MDHEN and CDR2 SYDVKM come from the germline V gene. The CDR3 nucleotides are TGTGCCAGCAGGAAAAGACTAGCGGGAGGGTCACGTTCCTACAATGAGCAGTTCTTC. Amino acid sequence: CASRKRLAGGSRSYNEQFF.

The chain has TRBV5-1 and TRBJ2-7, with unresolved D. Germline V lookup: CDR1 SGHRS, CDR2 YFSETQ. This CDR3 is built from 13 residues. V was cut by 0 bases and J by 2 bases, with 6 bases left in between. CDR3 in amino acids: CASSLEAAYEQYF. In DNA, the CDR3 is TGCGCCAGCAGCTTGGAGGCAGCCTACGAGCAGTACTTC.

The V and J genes are TRBV5-1 and TRBJ2-5, with D perhaps assigned TRBD1 or TRBD2 (5 bases each). Germline V gene lookup returns CDR1 SGHRS and CDR2 YFSETQ. V was cut by 1 base and J by 5 bases, with 12 bases left in between. The CDR3 totals 14 residues. CDR3 sequence: CASSLTLEGETQYF. The CDR3 DNA is TGCGCCAGCAGCTTGACCCTAGAGGGGGAGACCCAGTACTTC.

The chain couples TRBV21-1 to TRBJ2-1; TRBD2, as called in the table, went unchecked against the DNA. TRBV21-1 is a recognized pseudogene. The CDR3 runs to 16 residues. CDR3 residues: CASSSREAPAHNEQFF. The CDR3 DNA sequence: TGTGCCAGCAGCAGTCGGGAAGCTCCCGCCCACAATGAGCAGTTCTTC.

V usage is TRBV10-2 and J usage is TRBJ1-2; 11 bases are a match to TRBD1. CDR1 and CDR2 (germline): WSHSY, SAAADI. V shed 2 bases and J 4 bases; nucleotides not matched to a gene: 3. The CDR3 is 15 amino acids. CDR3 in amino acids: CASSEGQGAVYGYTF. The CDR3 DNA sequence: TGCGCCAGCAGTGAGGGACAGGGGGCCGTCTATGGCTACACCTTC.

The chain has TRBV19 and TRBJ1-5; the match to TRBD1 covers 7 bases. Germline lookup yields CDR1 LNHDA and CDR2 SQIVND (reference sequence). Trimming cost V 5 bases and J 3 bases; bases outside gene matches: 4. This CDR3 comprises 14 residues. The CDR3: CASSVGTVNQPQHF. The CDR3 bases are TGTGCCAGTAGTGTCGGGACAGTCAATCAGCCCCAGCATTTT.

The V gene is TRBV5-1, the J gene TRBJ1-1; D is undetermined. The CDR3 totals 11 residues. Between the trimmed V and J ends, which lost 3 bases and 2 bases, there was a span of 2 bases. CDR1 is SGHRS and CDR2 is YFSETQ in the germline V gene. The CDR3 DNA sequence: TGCGCCAGCAGCTCCAACACTGAAGCTTTCTTT. Translated: CASSSNTEAFF.

The chain couples TRBV10-3 to TRBJ2-1; 8 positions match TRBD1. Per germline, CDR1 ENHRY and CDR2 SYGVKD. The CDR3 extends over 13 amino acids. The V and J ends lost 7 bases and 5 bases, in that order; junction bases with no gene match: 4. In nucleotides, the CDR3 is TGTGCCATCATGGGGGACAGGAACAATGAGCAGTTCTTC. Translating gives CAIMGDRNNEQFF.

This clone was recorded once. The chain couples TRBV6-5 to TRBJ1-6, with unresolved D. Germline CDR1 is MNHEY and CDR2 is SVGAGI. Trimming removed 7 bases at V and 8 bases at J, with 15 bases between. This CDR3 is built from 14 residues. The CDR3 loop is CASTTGREYSPLHF. The CDR3, as DNA: TGTGCCAGCACCACCGGTCGAGAGTATTCACCCCTCCACTTT.

The chain joins TRBV7-9 to TRBJ1-1; D unresolved. Trimming left V 3 bases short and J 5 bases short, with 13 bases between. The germline CDR1 and CDR2 sequences are SEHNR and FQNEAQ (reference sequence). This CDR3 region has 14 residues. CDR3 amino acids: CASSFPSEGTEAFF. The CDR3 nucleotides read TGTGCCAGCAGCTTTCCCTCCGAGGGAACTGAAGCTTTCTTT.

The chain uses TRBV5-1 and TRBJ2-1; D is uncertain. The CDR3 is 14 amino acids. V lost 5 bases and J 0 bases, leaving 9 bases between the germline ends. Germline V gene lookup returns CDR1 SGHRS and CDR2 YFSETQ. In DNA form, the CDR3 reads TGCGCCAGCAGTGGAGACCGCTCCTACAATGAGCAGTTCTTC. It is translated as CASSGDRSYNEQFF.

The rearrangement links TRBV19 to TRBJ2-3; 10 bases agree with TRBD1. This CDR3 is 14 amino acids long. The germline V gene encodes CDR1 LNHDA and CDR2 SQIVND (reference sequence). V lost 6 bases and J lost 6; bases outside the gene matches: 6. The DNA for the CDR3 is TGTGCCAGTAGCCCGACAGGGGGCTCGGATACGCAGTATTTT. As protein: CASSPTGGSDTQYF.

This clone has a single count. V gene TRBV11-2 combines with J gene TRBJ2-3; no reliable D call. V gave up 2 bases and J gave up 6 bases, with 6 bases separating them. Germline assignment: CDR1 SGHAT and CDR2 FQNNGV. This CDR3 comprises 12 residues. DNA of the CDR3: TGTGCCAGCAGCTTATCTCTGGATACGCAGTATTTT. Amino acid sequence: CASSLSLDTQYF.

This chain uses TRBV7-8 with TRBJ1-2; 8 positions agree with TRBD1. Per germline, CDR1 SGHVS and CDR2 FQNEAQ. This CDR3 comprises 17 residues. V was clipped by 0 bases and J by 1 base; unmatched bases: 7. This chain's CDR3 is CASSLARQGPVNYGYTF. As DNA, the CDR3 is TGTGCCAGCAGCTTAGCCCGACAGGGGCCAGTTAACTATGGCTACACCTTC.

V usage is TRBV5-1 and J usage is TRBJ1-1, with D possibly being TRBD1 (5 bases). Per germline, CDR1 SGHRS and CDR2 YFSETQ. The CDR3 length is 14 residues. V shed 6 bases and J shed 2 bases, with 14 bases lying between them. CDR3 in amino acids: CASTGEGTNTEAFF. Written as DNA, the CDR3 is TGCGCCAGCACTGGCGAGGGGACTAACACTGAAGCTTTCTTT.

The rearrangement joins TRBV5-1 to TRBJ2-1, with D unclear. The ends were cut back, 7 bases at V and 5 bases at J, with 16 bases in the middle. Germline V gene lookup returns CDR1 SGHRS and CDR2 YFSETQ. The CDR3 loop spans 14 amino acids. The CDR3 sequence is CASGVDDVNNEQFF. The DNA of the CDR3 is TGCGCCAGCGGCGTGGACGACGTCAACAATGAGCAGTTCTTC.

This clone appeared a few times. V is TRBV4-1 and J is TRBJ1-5; D not resolved. Germline CDR1 reads MGHRA; CDR2 reads YSYEKL. CDR3 size: 14 residues. Trimming left V 0 bases short and J 4 bases short, with 7 bases between. In DNA, the CDR3 is TGCGCCAGCAGCCAAGATTTCCTGAATCAGCCCCAGCATTTT. This encodes CASSQDFLNQPQHF.

In its sample, this clone was seen once. The genes are TRBV5-1 and TRBJ1-1, with D hard to call. Germline V gene lookup returns CDR1 SGHRS and CDR2 YFSETQ. V lost 4 bases and J lost 0, with 16 bases in between. The CDR3 consists of 16 residues. The CDR3 sequence: CASSRGRSSMNTEAFF. CDR3 sequence (DNA): TGCGCCAGCAGCCGAGGTAGGAGCTCTATGAACACTGAAGCTTTCTTT.